This TCR beta chain emerged from a study of blood T cell repertoires in COVID-19. Study information: Specimens from acute and convalescent COVID-19 originated in the United States, Italy and Spain. The analysed material was cDNA or gDNA that came from T cells, B-cell-depleted T cells, or PBMCs.

The CDR3 covers 16 residues. From germline, CDR1 is ENHRY and CDR2 SYGVKD. Trimming took 4 bases from V and 2 from J; bases not matched to a gene: 10. In the study's own analysis: Nucleated cell counts were estimated from reference gene primer amplification. TCRdb's table, derived via immunoSEQ multiplex PCR, lists solely in-frame clones and lacks some. The V and J calls and clone size were taken over from that table, and D and trimming were inferred from the DNA. Altogether under 250,000 clones are present, about nine tenths being singletons, with the ten largest covering around 6.5%. The chain couples TRBV10-3 to TRBJ2-7; 8 bases fit TRBD1. The sequence came from a man between 60 and 75 years old who had recovered from COVID-19. Sample: peripheral blood. In nucleotides, the CDR3 is TGTGCCATCAGTGGCGAGCGCAGGGGGCCCACCTACGAGCAGTACTTC. This codes for CAISGERRGPTYEQYF.